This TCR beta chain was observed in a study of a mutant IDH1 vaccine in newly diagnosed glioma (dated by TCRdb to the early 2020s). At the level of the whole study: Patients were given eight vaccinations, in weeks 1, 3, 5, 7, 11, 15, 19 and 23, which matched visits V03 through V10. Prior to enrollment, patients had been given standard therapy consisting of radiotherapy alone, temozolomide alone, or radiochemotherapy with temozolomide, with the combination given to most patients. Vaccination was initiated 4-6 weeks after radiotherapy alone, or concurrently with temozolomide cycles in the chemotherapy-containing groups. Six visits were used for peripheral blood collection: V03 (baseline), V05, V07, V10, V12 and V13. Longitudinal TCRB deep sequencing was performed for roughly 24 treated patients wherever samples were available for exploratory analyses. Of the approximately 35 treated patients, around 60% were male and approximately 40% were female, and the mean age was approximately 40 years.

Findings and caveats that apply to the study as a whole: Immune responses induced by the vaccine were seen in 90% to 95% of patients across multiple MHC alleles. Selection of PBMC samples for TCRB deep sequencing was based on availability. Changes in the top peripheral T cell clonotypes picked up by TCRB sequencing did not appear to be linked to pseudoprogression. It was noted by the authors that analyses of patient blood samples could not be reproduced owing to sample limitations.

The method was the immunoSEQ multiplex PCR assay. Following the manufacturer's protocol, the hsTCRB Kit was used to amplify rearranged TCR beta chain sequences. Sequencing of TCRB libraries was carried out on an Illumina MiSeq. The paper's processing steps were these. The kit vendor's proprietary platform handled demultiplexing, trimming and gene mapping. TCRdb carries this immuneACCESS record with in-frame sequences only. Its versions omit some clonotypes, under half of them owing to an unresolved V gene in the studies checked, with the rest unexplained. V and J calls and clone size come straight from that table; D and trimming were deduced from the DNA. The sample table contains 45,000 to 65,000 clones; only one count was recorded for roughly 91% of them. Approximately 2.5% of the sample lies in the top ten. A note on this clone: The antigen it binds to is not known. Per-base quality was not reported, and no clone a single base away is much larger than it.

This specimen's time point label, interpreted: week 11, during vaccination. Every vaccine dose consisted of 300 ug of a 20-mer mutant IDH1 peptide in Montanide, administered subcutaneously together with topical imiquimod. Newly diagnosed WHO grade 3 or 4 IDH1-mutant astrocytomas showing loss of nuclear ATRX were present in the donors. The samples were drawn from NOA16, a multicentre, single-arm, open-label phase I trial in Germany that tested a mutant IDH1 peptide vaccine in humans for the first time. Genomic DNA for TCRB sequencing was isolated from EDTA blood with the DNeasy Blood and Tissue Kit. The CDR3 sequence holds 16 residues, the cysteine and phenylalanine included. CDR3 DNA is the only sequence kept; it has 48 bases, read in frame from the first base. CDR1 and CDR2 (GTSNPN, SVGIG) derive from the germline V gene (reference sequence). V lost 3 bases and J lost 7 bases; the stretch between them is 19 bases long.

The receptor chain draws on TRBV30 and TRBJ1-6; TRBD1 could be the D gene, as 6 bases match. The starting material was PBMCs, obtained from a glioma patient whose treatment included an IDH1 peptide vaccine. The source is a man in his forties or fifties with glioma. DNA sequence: TGTGCCTGGAGAGCGCTAGGGGGTGGCCGGAATTCACCCCTCCACTTT. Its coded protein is CAWRALGGGRNSPLHF.